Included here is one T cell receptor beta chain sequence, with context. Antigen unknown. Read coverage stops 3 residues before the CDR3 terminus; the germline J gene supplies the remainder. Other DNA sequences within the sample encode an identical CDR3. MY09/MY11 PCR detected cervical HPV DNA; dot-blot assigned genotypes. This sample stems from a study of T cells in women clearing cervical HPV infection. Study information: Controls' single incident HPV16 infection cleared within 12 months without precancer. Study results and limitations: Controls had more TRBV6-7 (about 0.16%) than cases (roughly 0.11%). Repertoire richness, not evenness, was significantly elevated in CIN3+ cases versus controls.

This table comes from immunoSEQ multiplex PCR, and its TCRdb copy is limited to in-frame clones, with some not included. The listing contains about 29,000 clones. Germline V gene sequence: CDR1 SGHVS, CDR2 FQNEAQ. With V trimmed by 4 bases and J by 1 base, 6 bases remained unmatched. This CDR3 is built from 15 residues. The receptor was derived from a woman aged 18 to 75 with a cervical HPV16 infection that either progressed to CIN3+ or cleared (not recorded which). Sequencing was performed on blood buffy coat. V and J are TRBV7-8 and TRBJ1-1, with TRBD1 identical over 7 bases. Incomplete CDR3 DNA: TGTGCCAGCAGCTCGCGACAGGGTGCGAACACTGAA. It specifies CASSSRQGANTE. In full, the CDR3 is CASSSRQGANTEAFF. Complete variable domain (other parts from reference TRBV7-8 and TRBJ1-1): GAGVSQSPRYKVAKRGQDVALRCDPISGHVSLFWYQQALGQGPEFLTYFQNEAQLDKSGLPSDRFFAERPEGSVSTLKIQRTQQEDSAVYLCASSSRQGANTEAFFGQGTRLTVV.